The sequence of this T cell receptor (beta chain) was determined in a study of blood T cell repertoires in COVID-19. Study overall: COVID-19 samples, acute and convalescent, were from the United States, Italy and Spain. From T cells, B-cell-depleted T cells, or PBMCs came the material, which was cDNA or gDNA.

Germline V lookup: CDR1 LNHDA, CDR2 SQIVND (reference sequence). J gave up 3 bases and V 7 bases, and 6 bases lay outside the gene matches. The CDR3 loop spans 14 amino acids. Original handling: Reference gene primers were amplified, and this amplification served to estimate nucleated cell counts. Some clones are missing from TCRdb's copy, which holds only in-frame ones; the method was immunoSEQ multiplex PCR. The DNA gave D and trimming, while V, J and clone size come from that table. The sample lists about 220,000 clones; roughly 84% were seen once. This chain uses TRBV19 with TRBJ1-1; 9 bases are a match to TRBD1. The sequenced material came from peripheral blood. This receptor was identified in a woman aged 80 or over with acute or convalescent COVID-19. The CDR3 spells CASTPGQGHTEAFF. The CDR3 nucleotides read TGTGCCAGTACCCCGGGACAGGGTCACACTGAAGCTTTCTTT.